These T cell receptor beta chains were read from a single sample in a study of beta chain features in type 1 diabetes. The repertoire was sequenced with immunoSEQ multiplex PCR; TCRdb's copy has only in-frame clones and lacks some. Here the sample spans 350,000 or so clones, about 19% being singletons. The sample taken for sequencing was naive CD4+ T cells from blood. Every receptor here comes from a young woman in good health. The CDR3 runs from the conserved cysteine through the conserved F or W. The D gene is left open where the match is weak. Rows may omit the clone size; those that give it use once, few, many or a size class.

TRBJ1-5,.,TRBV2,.,TGTGCCAGCAAAGGGAGGTCCAATCAGCCCCAGCATTTT,CASKGRSNQPQHF
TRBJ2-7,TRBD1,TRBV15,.,TGTGCCACCAGCGAGGCCGGGACAGGGTCTATCGAGCAGTACTTC,CATSEAGTGSIEQYF
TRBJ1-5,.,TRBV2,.,TGTGCCAGCAGTCGACCCGGGGGGGGGCGAGTTCAGCCCCAGCATTTT,CASSRPGGGRVQPQHF
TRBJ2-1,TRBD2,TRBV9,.,TGTGCCAGCAGCGCCCGGACTAGCGGCTACAATGAGCAGTTCTTC,CASSARTSGYNEQFF
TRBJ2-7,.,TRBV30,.,TGTGCCTGGAGTGTGGCCGGGGACGAGCAGTACTTC,CAWSVAGDEQYF
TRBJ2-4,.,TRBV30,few,TGTGCCTCAGGATCTACAAACATTCAGTACTTC,CASGSTNIQYF
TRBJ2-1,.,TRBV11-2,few,TGTGCCAGCAGCCCAGGCAGCCCCTACAATGAGCAGTTCTTC,CASSPGSPYNEQFF
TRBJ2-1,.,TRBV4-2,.,TGTGCCAGCAGCCGCCCCAAAGGGGAAAGAAGCAATGAGCAGTTCTTC,CASSRPKGERSNEQFF
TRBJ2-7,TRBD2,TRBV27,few,TGTGCCAGCAGTTTACCTACCGCGGGGGGGTCCTACGAGCAGTACTTC,CASSLPTAGGSYEQYF
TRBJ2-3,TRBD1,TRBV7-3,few,TGTGCCAGCGCCGGGACAGGGGACTCAGATACGCAGTATTTT,CASAGTGDSDTQYF
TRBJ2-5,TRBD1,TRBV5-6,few,TGTGCCAGCAGCCGCCGCATCGACAGGGGCCGAGAGACCCAGTACTTC,CASSRRIDRGRETQYF
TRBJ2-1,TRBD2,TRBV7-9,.,TGTGCCAGCAGCTTTCCCCGGGGTAGCGGGCCTTACAATGAGCAGTTCTTC,CASSFPRGSGPYNEQFF
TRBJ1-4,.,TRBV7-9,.,TGTGCCAGCAGCGGGTCCCCCAGCGGGGAAAAACTGTTTTTT,CASSGSPSGEKLFF
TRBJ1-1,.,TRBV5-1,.,TGCGCCAGCAGCTTTAGACAGTTGAACACTGAAGCTTTCTTT,CASSFRQLNTEAFF
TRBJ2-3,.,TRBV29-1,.,TGCAGCGTTGCGAGGGCGGTTGGGCACACAGATACGCAGTATTTT,CSVARAVGHTDTQYF
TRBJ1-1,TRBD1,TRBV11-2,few,TGTGCCAGCAGCTTTACAGGGGCGCCTGAAGCTTTCTTT,CASSFTGAPEAFF
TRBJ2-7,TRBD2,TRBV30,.,TGTGCCTGGAGTGTACGGACTAGCGGGCGAAACTACGAGCAGTACTTC,CAWSVRTSGRNYEQYF
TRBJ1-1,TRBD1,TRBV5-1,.,TGCGCCAGCAGGGTTGCCGGGACAGGGCCCACTGAAGCTTTCTTT,CASRVAGTGPTEAFF
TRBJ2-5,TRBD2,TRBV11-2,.,TGTGCCAGCAGCACTACTGGGACTAGCGGGGAAGAGACCCAGTACTTC,CASSTTGTSGEETQYF
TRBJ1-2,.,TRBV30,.,TGTGCCTGGAGGGCTGTCGCTGACTATGGCTACACCTTC,CAWRAVADYGYTF
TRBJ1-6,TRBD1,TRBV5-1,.,TGCGCCAGCAGAGGGACAGAAAATTCACCCCTCCACTTT,CASRGTENSPLHF
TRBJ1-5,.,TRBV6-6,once,TGTGCCGGGCAGCGGGGCAATCAGCCCCAGCATTTT,CAGQRGNQPQHF
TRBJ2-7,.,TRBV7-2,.,TGTGCCAGCAGCCCCGGGATAGGATGGGACGAGCAGTACTTC,CASSPGIGWDEQYF
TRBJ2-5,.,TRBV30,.,TGTGCCTGGAGTATGGGGACTGGTGGTCAAGAGACCCAGTACTTC,CAWSMGTGGQETQYF
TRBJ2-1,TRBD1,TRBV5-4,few,TGTGCCAGCAGCACGGACAGGGGGACCTACAATGAGCAGTTCTTC,CASSTDRGTYNEQFF
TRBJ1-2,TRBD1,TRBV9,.,TGTGCCAGCAGCTGGGACAGCGGTAACTATGGCTACACCTTC,CASSWDSGNYGYTF
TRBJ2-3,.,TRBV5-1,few,TGCGCCAGTAAAGTCGATCTCAGGACAGATACGCAGTATTTT,CASKVDLRTDTQYF
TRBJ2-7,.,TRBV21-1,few,TGTGCCAGCAGCTCCGGTGGAGGGCCGTACGAGCAGTACTTC,CASSSGGGPYEQYF